This T cell receptor beta chain was documented in a study of cytomegalovirus exposure and HLA in healthy donors. The germline V gene encodes CDR1 KGHSH and CDR2 LQKENI. V was cut by 0 bases and J by 7 bases, with 9 bases left in between. The CDR3 totals 14 residues. The data were produced by immunoSEQ multiplex PCR, yet TCRdb's version contains in-frame clones alone and is incomplete. This sample yields some 46,000 clones, of which 90% to 95% are seen a single time; 5.6% belongs to the top ten. Sample: PBMCs. The V call is TRBV18, the J call TRBJ1-4; D is unresolved. This TCR derives from a man between 18 and 29 years old in good health and CMV-seronegative. The CDR3, as DNA: TGTGCCAGCTCACCACCGGTCAGTACTGAAAAACTGTTTTTT. Translation gives CASSPPVSTEKLFF.